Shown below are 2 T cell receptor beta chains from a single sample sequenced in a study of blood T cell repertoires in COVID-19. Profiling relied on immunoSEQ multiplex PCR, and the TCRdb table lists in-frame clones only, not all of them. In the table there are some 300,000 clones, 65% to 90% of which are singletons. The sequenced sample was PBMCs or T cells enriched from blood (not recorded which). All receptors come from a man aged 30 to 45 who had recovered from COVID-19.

CDR3 nucleotides: TGCGCCAGCAGCTTGGTGCAGGGGGGCTTTGGTGGCTACACCTTC. It yields the protein CASSLVQGGFGGYTF. The chain carries TRBV5-1 and TRBJ1-2; TRBD1 matches 7 bases. Germline CDR1 is SGHRS and CDR2 is YFSETQ. V was pared by 0 bases and J by 7 bases, with 9 bases of the junction left unmatched. The CDR3 is 15 amino acids. Full variable domain (remainder filled in from reference TRBV5-1 and TRBJ1-2): KAGVTQTPRYLIKTRGQQVTLSCSPISGHRSVSWYQQTPGQGLQFLFEYFSETQRNKGNFPGRFSGRQFSNSRSEMNVSTLELGDSALYLCASSLVQGGFGGYTFGSGTRLTVV.

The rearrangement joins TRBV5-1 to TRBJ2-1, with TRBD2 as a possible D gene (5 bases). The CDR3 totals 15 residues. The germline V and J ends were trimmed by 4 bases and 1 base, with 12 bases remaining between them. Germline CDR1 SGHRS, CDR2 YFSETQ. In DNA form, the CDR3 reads TGCGCCAGCAGCCCCAGAGGGCGGTCCTACAATGAGCAGTTCTTC. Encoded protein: CASSPRGRSYNEQFF.